Listed here are 3 T cell receptor beta chains from one sample, sequenced in a study of PD-1 blockade in classical Hodgkin lymphoma. Using immunoSEQ multiplex PCR, the repertoire was profiled, and TCRdb retains in-frame clones only, with some absent. The table includes 100,000 or so clones, about nine tenths detected once. Described time point: cycle 4 day 1 (C4D1), after more than 5 weeks of nivolumab. Every one of the patients relapsed after autologous stem cell transplantation (brentuximab vedotin exposure was variable). The sample in question was peripheral blood mononuclear cells (PBMCs), obtained before the fourth cycle of nivolumab. The source is a human donor with classical Hodgkin lymphoma.

The CDR3 loop is CASSLVVRTAGGYGYTF. CDR3 in DNA: TGTGCCAGCAGCTTAGTAGTACGGACAGCAGGGGGGTATGGCTACACCTTC. This chain joins TRBV7-8 and TRBJ1-2, with 7 bases that match TRBD1. The CDR3 extends over 17 amino acids. The germline V gene has CDR1 SGHVS and CDR2 FQNEAQ. Trimming took 1 base from V and 5 from J; bases not matched to a gene: 13.

This clone was detected once. The same CDR3 is also encoded by other DNA sequences in this sample. The rearrangement uses TRBV9 and TRBJ2-3, with D hard to call. From germline, CDR1 is SGDLS and CDR2 YYNGEE. This CDR3 contains 13 residues. The germline V and J ends were trimmed by 1 base and 2 bases, with 5 bases remaining between them. The CDR3 is CASSVLDTDTQYF. CDR3 bases: TGTGCCAGCAGCGTATTGGACACAGATACGCAGTATTTT.

The chain recombines TRBV4-1 with TRBJ2-7; 9 bases line up with TRBD2. The CDR3 loop spans 15 amino acids. The V segment lost 1 base and the J segment 7 bases; nucleotides outside the gene matches: 8. Germline V gives CDR1 MGHRA, CDR2 YSYEKL. The CDR3 nucleotides read TGCGCCAGCAGCCAAGGACTAGCGGAGGCCACAGAGCAGTACTTC. Amino acid sequence: CASSQGLAEATEQYF.